This entry is about one TCR beta chain. CDR1 is LGHNA, CDR2 YNFKEQ, per germline. V lost 1 base and J 3 bases, leaving 6 bases between the germline ends. CDR3 length: 14 residues. All donors qualified as healthy HIV-negative adults and had experienced no recent acute infections or vaccinations. This specimen comes from a study of shared clonotypes between healthy human individuals. A deep-level run was used for the assay. Once extracted for a subset, genomic DNA was divided evenly among several immunoSEQ plates. Original processing methods: Filtering differed for immunoSEQ, which gave only junction sequences without quality scores. TCRdb's copy holds only in-frame clones and misses some; the assay was immunoSEQ multiplex PCR. That table is the source of V, J and clone size, and D and trimming were worked out from the DNA. The table has over 850,000 clones, approximately 78% seen once.

The TCR sequence derives from a man aged 18-30 years in good health. Some clones in this sample may be carry-over from other donors' samples. V is TRBV4-2 and J is TRBJ2-2, with no clear D. Sequencing was performed on memory CD4+ T cells from PBMCs. Specified subset: CD45RA-negative fraction. The CDR3 sequence is CASSQAHDTGELFF. Here the CDR3 DNA reads TGTGCCAGCAGCCAAGCTCACGACACCGGGGAGCTGTTTTTT.